This T cell receptor beta chain was profiled in a study of T cell repertoires in cytomegalovirus infection. Study-wide background: It was the public TCR beta signatures that indicated both CMV infection and matching HLA type. Study-wide results and caveats: Ex vivo, HLA-C-restricted CMV-specific TCR beta clonotypes prevailed over the rest of the response.

Germline values: CDR1 SEHNR, CDR2 FQNEAQ (reference sequence). Trimming removed 1 base at V and 10 bases at J, with 20 bases between. The CDR3 is 16 residues long. As regards this clonotype: The target antigen is unknown.

A single record per CDR3 protein comes from TCRdb applying MiXCR to the reads. The data show 480,000 or so distinct CDR3 sequences, with over 9% seen just once and about 9.4% held by the top ten. The receptor's source is a human donor in good health (CMV status not recorded). Some clones in this sample may be carry-over from other donors' samples. The chain uses TRBV7-9 and TRBJ2-1; D gene ambiguous. Sample: PBMCs. The CDR3 region has the DNA TGTGCCAGCAGCTTAGGGGCAGAGCCGGATTTGGGAGAGCAGTTCTTC. Translating gives CASSLGAEPDLGEQFF.